Below, one TCR beta chain is given with its context. The target antigen is unknown. This CDR3 has 17 amino acids. Germline V gives CDR1 SGHDT, CDR2 YYEEEE. V lost 4 bases, J lost 3 bases, and 8 bases stayed unmatched. This sample stems from a study of OX40 agonist ivuxolimab in advanced cancers. Sequencing used immunoSEQ multiplex PCR; TCRdb keeps in-frame clones, though not all of them. Of 70,000 to 80,000 clones in the sample, approximately 81% were seen once. Study-wide results and limits: Both CD4+ and CD8+ T cell populations in blood had undergone clonal expansion by week 6 at 0.1 to 3.0 mg/kg. Normalized T-cell clonal expansion was also low in some nonresponders.

The chain has TRBV5-6 and TRBJ2-2; 11 bases map to TRBD1. Material: CD4+ or CD8+ T cells sorted from blood, obtained in a trial of the OX40 agonist ivuxolimab. The TCR sequence derives from an adult with an advanced solid tumor such as melanoma, head and neck, liver or kidney cancer. The CDR3 is CASSPGQGAFYTGELFF. CDR3 DNA sequence: TGTGCCAGCAGCCCAGGACAGGGGGCTTTCTACACCGGGGAGCTGTTTTTT.